The sequence of this T cell receptor beta chain was determined in a study of blood T cell repertoires in COVID-19. Turning to the study itself: The cDNA or gDNA used as material had been derived from T cells, B-cell-depleted T cells, or PBMCs.

This CDR3 contains 13 residues. The V and J ends lost 1 base and 4 bases, in that order; junction bases with no gene match: 0. Germline CDR1 is LGHNT and CDR2 is FRNRAP. Data came from immunoSEQ multiplex PCR; TCRdb stores just in-frame clones and leaves some out. The table includes around 50,000 clones, 75% to 85% detected once. Sequencing was carried out using peripheral blood. V usage is TRBV12-5 and J usage is TRBJ2-7; 8 nucleotides align to TRBD1. The TCR was taken from a man in his forties or fifties with acute or convalescent COVID-19. This chain's CDR3 is CASGLDRGYEQYF. The CDR3 coding sequence is TGTGCTAGTGGTTTGGACAGGGGGTACGAGCAGTACTTC.